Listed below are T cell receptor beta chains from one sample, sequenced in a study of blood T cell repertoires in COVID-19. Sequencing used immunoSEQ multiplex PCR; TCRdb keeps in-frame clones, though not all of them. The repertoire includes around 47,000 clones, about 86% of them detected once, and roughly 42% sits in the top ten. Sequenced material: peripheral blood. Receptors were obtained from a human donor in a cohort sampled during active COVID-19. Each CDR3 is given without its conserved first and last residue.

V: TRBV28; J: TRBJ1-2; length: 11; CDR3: ASSLGQGFGYT
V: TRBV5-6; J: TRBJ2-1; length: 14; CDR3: ASSLRSGTGVDEQF
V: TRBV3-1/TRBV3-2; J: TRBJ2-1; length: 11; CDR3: ASSQGDYGEQF
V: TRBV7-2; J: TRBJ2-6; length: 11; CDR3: ATSTSGANVLT
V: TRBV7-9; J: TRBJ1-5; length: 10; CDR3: ASSVSNQPQH
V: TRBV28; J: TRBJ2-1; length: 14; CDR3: ASSPVQGGSYNEQF
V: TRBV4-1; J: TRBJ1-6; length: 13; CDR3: ASSQEGAGGSPLH
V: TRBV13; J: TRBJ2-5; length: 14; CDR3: ASSSRGASGRETQY
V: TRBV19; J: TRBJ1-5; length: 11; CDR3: ASTVGVGQPQH
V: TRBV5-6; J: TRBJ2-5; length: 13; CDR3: ASSGLAGVQETQY
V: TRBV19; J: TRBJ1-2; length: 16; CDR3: ASSSEPQRTGGNYGYT
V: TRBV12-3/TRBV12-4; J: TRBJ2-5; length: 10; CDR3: ASRGGVETQY
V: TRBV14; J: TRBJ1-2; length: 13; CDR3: ASSHRGAFNYGYT
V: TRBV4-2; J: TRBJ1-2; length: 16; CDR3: ASSQDRVGQGGNYGYT
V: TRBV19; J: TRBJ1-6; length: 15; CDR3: ASSIARTGGLSSPLH
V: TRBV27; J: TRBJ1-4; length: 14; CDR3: ASSRTAGTVNEKLF
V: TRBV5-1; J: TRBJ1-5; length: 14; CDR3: ASSLGEGVGNQPQH
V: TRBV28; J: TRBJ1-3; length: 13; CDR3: ASSLRTGGGNTIY
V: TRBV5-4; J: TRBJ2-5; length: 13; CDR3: ASSPSLGVGETQY
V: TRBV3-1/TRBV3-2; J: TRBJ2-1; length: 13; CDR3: ASSQPDSGYNEQF
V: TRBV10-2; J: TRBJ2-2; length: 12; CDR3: ASRQAMYTGELF
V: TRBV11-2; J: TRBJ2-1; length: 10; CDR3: ASSPEYNEQF
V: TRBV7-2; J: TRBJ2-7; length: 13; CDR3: ASSLAGTGVYEQY
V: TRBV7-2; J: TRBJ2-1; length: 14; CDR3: ASSAQQGVVYNEQF
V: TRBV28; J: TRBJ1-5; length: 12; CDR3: ASTPGQSNQPQH
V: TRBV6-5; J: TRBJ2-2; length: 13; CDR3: ASSLERGGTGELF
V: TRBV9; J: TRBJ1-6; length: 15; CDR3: ASSVEGTGGYNSPLH
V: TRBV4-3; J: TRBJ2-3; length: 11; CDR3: ASSQGLPDTQY
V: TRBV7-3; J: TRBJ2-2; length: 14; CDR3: ASSNPSGVGTGELF
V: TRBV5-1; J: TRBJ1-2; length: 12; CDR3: ASSLIRGTGGYT
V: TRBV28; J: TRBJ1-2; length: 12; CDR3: ASSTPGQYYGYT
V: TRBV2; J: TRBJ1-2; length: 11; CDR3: ASRRYSNYGYT
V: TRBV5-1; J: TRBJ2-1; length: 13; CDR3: ASIAPNSVYNEQF
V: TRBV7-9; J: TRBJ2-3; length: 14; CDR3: ASSGLETYFTDTQY
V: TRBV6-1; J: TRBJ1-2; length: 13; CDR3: ASSEGQGARYGYT
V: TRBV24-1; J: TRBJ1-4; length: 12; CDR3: ATSVGQSNEKLF
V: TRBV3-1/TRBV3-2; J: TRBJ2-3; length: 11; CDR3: ASNRASTDTQY
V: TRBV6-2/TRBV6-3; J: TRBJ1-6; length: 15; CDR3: ASSLLQQGARGSPLH
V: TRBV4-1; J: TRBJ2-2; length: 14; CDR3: ASSQVGTSNTGELF
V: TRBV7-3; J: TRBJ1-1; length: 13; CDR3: ASSPGPGTDTEAF
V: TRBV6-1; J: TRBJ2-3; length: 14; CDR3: ASSGRGLATTDTQY